The 20 T cell receptor beta chains given below trace back to one sample, sequenced in a study of blood T cell repertoires in COVID-19. TCRdb keeps only in-frame clones here, not all; method: immunoSEQ multiplex PCR. The sample consists of 130,000 to 150,000 clones, 79% of them appearing once. The material sequenced was peripheral blood. These receptors came from a woman aged 70-85 years with COVID-19, enrolled during active disease.

The CDR3 DNA sequence: TGTGCCAGCAGCCAAGAAGTTCGGAGTCAGCCCCAGCATTTT. As protein: CASSQEVRSQPQHF. The chain joins TRBV4-2 to TRBJ1-5; D call uncertain. Looked up from germline, CDR1 is LGHNA and CDR2 is YNFKEQ. The V gene lost 0 bases and the J gene lost 6 bases, with 9 bases spanning the gap. The CDR3 runs 14 residues.

The CDR3 sequence is CASSQRLAGGRREQFF. The CDR3 DNA reads TGTGCCAGCAGCCAACGACTAGCGGGGGGCCGGCGTGAGCAGTTCTTC. The J gene is TRBJ2-1, the V gene TRBV14, with 13 bases matching TRBD2. J gave up 9 bases and V 2 bases, and 7 bases lay outside the gene matches. The germline V gene encodes CDR1 SGHDN and CDR2 FVKESK. There are 16 residues in the CDR3.

The V gene is TRBV7-2, the J gene TRBJ1-1; TRBD1 agrees at 7 bases. Losses at the gene ends were 5 bases for V and 7 bases for J; bases not matched to a gene: 7. The CDR3 is 13 residues long. Germline V gives CDR1 SGHTA, CDR2 FQGNSA. The CDR3 DNA reads TGTGCCAGCAGCGCCGACAGGGTCAATGAAGCTTTCTTT. The encoded protein is CASSADRVNEAFF.

The chain couples TRBV14 to TRBJ2-7; 8 nucleotides line up with TRBD1. With V trimmed by 1 base and J by 5 bases, 10 bases remained unmatched. Germline lookup yields CDR1 SGHDN and CDR2 FVKESK. CDR3 length: 16 residues. CDR3 residues: CASSQGIRQGSNEQYF. In DNA, the CDR3 is TGTGCCAGCAGCCAAGGGATCAGACAGGGGAGTAACGAGCAGTACTTC.

This chain uses TRBV19 with TRBJ2-1; 10 bases agree with TRBD2. V was clipped by 5 bases and J by 10 bases; unmatched bases: 11. CDR1 and CDR2 (germline): LNHDA, SQIVND (reference sequence). CDR3 length equals 15 residues. CDR3 sequence reads: CASSDERGGKLEQFF. The CDR3 nucleotides read TGTGCCAGTAGTGATGAGCGGGGGGGCAAACTGGAGCAGTTCTTC.

The V gene is TRBV5-1, the J gene TRBJ1-2; unclear D gene. Trimming left V 1 base short and J 0 bases short, with 7 bases between. Germline lookup yields CDR1 SGHRS and CDR2 YFSETQ. The CDR3 extends over 14 amino acids. DNA for the CDR3: TGCGCCAGCAGCTTGTCTACCTCTAACTATGGCTACACCTTC. Protein: CASSLSTSNYGYTF.

The rearrangement joins TRBV9 to TRBJ1-5; D is perhaps TRBD1 (5 bases). V lost 1 base to trimming and J lost 11 bases, with 13 bases between them. The CDR3 covers 13 residues. Germline-derived CDR1 and CDR2 are SGDLS and YYNGEE. In DNA, the CDR3 is TGTGCCAGCAGCGTATCCCCGGGGGAAGCCCAGCATTTT. Translation gives CASSVSPGEAQHF.

This clone came up a few times. This chain links TRBV30 with TRBJ1-5, with D possibly TRBD1 on 6 matching bases. Per germline, CDR1 GTSNPN and CDR2 SVGIG (reference sequence). Trimming removed 2 bases from V and 6 bases from J, with 20 bases in between. The CDR3 consists of 16 residues. CDR3 sequence reads: CAWSHGGTSLGQPQHF. In DNA form, the CDR3 reads TGTGCCTGGAGTCACGGGGGGACATCCTTAGGTCAGCCCCAGCATTTT. Using reference TRBV30 and TRBJ1-5 for the parts outside the CDR3, the full variable domain is SQTIHQWPATLVQPVGSPLSLECTVEGTSNPNLYWYRQAAGRGLQLLFYSVGIGQISSEVPQNLSASRPQDRQFILSSKKLLLSDSGFYLCAWSHGGTSLGQPQHFGDGTRLSIL.

The V gene is TRBV6-5, the J gene TRBJ1-1, with D perhaps matching TRBD1 (6 bases). From germline, CDR1 is MNHEY and CDR2 SVGAGI. The germline V and J ends were trimmed by 6 bases and 2 bases, with 16 bases remaining between them. The CDR3 runs to 15 residues. The CDR3 sequence is CASRDRPSGNTEAFF. The CDR3, as DNA: TGTGCCAGCAGAGACAGGCCCTCGGGAAACACTGAAGCTTTCTTT.

This clone has just a few counts. This chain uses TRBV30 with TRBJ1-3; possible D gene TRBD1, 6 bases. Trimming stripped 2 bases from V and 2 bases from J, with 10 bases between. The germline CDR1 and CDR2 sequences are GTSNPN and SVGIG (reference sequence). The CDR3 is made up of 14 amino acids. The chain's CDR3 is CAWSPGHTGNTIYF. Here the CDR3 DNA reads TGTGCCTGGAGTCCGGGACATACTGGAAACACCATATATTTT.

The CDR3 loop reads CASSLEGGARNEQYF. CDR3 DNA sequence: TGTGCCAGCAGCTTGGAGGGGGGGGCGCGGAACGAGCAGTACTTC. V usage is TRBV5-5 and J usage is TRBJ2-7; a possible D gene is TRBD2 (7 bases). The germline V gene encodes CDR1 SGHKS and CDR2 YYEKEE (reference sequence). The CDR3 is made up of 15 amino acids. V was trimmed by 0 bases and J by 5 bases, leaving 15 bases between them. Filled out from reference TRBV5-5 and TRBJ2-7, the complete variable domain reads DAGVTQSPTHLIKTRGQQVTLRCSPISGHKSVSWYQQVLGQGPQFIFQYYEKEERGRGNFPDRFSARQFPNYSSELNVNALLLGDSALYLCASSLEGGARNEQYFGPGTRLTVT.

The chain uses TRBV4-2 and TRBJ1-2; D is undetermined. Trimming stripped 3 bases from V and 8 bases from J, with 13 bases between. Germline CDR1 is LGHNA and CDR2 is YNFKEQ. The CDR3 runs 13 residues. CDR3 region: CASSQRQNQGYTF. The CDR3 bases are TGTGCCAGCAGCCAGAGACAAAATCAAGGCTACACCTTC.

The rearrangement links TRBV5-1 to TRBJ2-1; 9 bases match TRBD1. The trim removed 4 bases at V and 0 bases at J, leaving 5 bases unmatched. The CDR3 is 16 residues long. CDR1 and CDR2 from the germline V gene are SGHRS and YFSETQ. CDR3 sequence (DNA): TGCGCCAGCAGCGCCAGACAGGGGGGCTCCTACAATGAGCAGTTCTTC. Its protein is CASSARQGGSYNEQFF.

The chain uses TRBV6-5 and TRBJ2-5; 9 bases fit TRBD1. The germline V gene encodes CDR1 MNHEY and CDR2 SVGAGI. This CDR3 contains 15 residues. V gave up 5 bases and J gave up 5 bases; unmatched junction bases: 9. CDR3 nucleotide sequence: TGTGCCAGCAGTCCTCGGGACAGGGTGCGGGAGACCCAGTACTTC. Protein: CASSPRDRVRETQYF.

This clone was seen more than once but under ten times. The chain carries TRBV5-4 and TRBJ2-7; 8 nucleotides align to TRBD1. CDR3 size: 15 residues. The ends lost 0 bases at V and 3 bases at J; junction bases unmatched: 5. CDR1 SGHNT and CDR2 YYREEE come from the germline V gene (reference sequence). CDR3 in amino acids: CASSLAGTGGYEQYF. In DNA, the CDR3 is TGTGCCAGCAGCTTGGCCGGTACAGGGGGCTACGAGCAGTACTTC.

The chain employs TRBV3-1 (or the pseudogene TRBV3-2) and TRBJ1-6; tentatively, D is TRBD1 (6 bases). Germline CDR1 LGHDT, CDR2 YNNKEL (reference sequence). V gave up 5 bases and J gave up 7 bases, with 24 bases separating them. CDR3 length equals 18 residues. The CDR3 DNA reads TGTGCCAGCAGCGCAAGGGGGGGGGCGTTTTCAACGAATTCACCCCTCCACTTT. This codes for CASSARGGAFSTNSPLHF.

V usage is TRBV7-2 and J usage is TRBJ2-7; 8 bases are shared with TRBD1. CDR3 length equals 15 residues. J was trimmed by 1 base and V by 5 bases; bases with no gene match: 7. CDR1 is SGHTA and CDR2 is FQGNSA in the germline V gene. The CDR3 spells CASSADRASSYEQYF. The CDR3 DNA reads TGTGCCAGCAGCGCGGACAGGGCCTCATCCTACGAGCAGTACTTC.

The chain is built from TRBV3-1 (or the pseudogene TRBV3-2) and TRBJ2-7; 7 bases map to TRBD1. Germline V gene data show CDR1 as LGHDT and CDR2 as YNNKEL (reference sequence). The V and J ends lost 3 bases and 3 bases, in that order; junction bases with no gene match: 20. The CDR3 covers 19 residues. The CDR3 DNA follows: TGTGCCAGCAGCCATACCGCACCTCTAGGGGGCGGACCGCGCTACGAGCAGTACTTC. Protein: CASSHTAPLGGGPRYEQYF.

The chain joins TRBV6-5 to TRBJ1-2; 9 positions match TRBD1. CDR1 MNHEY and CDR2 SVGAGI come from the germline V gene. CDR3 length: 13 amino acids. J was trimmed by 5 bases and V by 6 bases; bases with no gene match: 4. CDR3 nucleotides: TGTGCCAGCAGCCCGACAGGGGGGTATGGCTACACCTTC. It is translated as CASSPTGGYGYTF.

The rearrangement uses TRBV2 and TRBJ2-1; 12 bases are shared with TRBD2. V trimming: 4 bases; J trimming: 7 bases; junction bases outside the gene matches: 5. The CDR3 covers 15 residues. The germline CDR1 and CDR2 sequences are SNHLY and FYNNEI. The CDR3 sequence: CASSVLAGGGNEQFF. In DNA form, the CDR3 reads TGTGCCAGCAGTGTGCTAGCGGGGGGGGGTAATGAGCAGTTCTTC.